This T cell receptor beta chain was recorded in a study of long-term antiretroviral therapy in people with HIV. Broader study findings: HIV repertoires showed narrower CDR3 length ranges than controls.

Worth noting for this clone: The antigen is undetermined.

Germline assignment: CDR1 SGHVS and CDR2 FNYEAQ. V lost 5 bases and J lost 3, with 11 bases in between. The CDR3 totals 13 residues. Version v3.0 of the immunoSEQ assay was performed at survey level. Measured with immunoSEQ multiplex PCR; TCRdb has only the in-frame clones, and not every one. The repertoire holds 13,000 to 15,000 clones, with roughly 82% as singletons. The receptor comes from a man younger than 40 with HIV. Sequenced here: unsorted PBMCs, sampled 0.4 years after starting antiretroviral therapy. V gene TRBV7-6 combines with J gene TRBJ2-7, with D possibly matching TRBD1 (6 bases). The CDR3 DNA follows: TGTGCCAGCAGCCGGGACACCAACTACGAGCAGTACTTC. Translated: CASSRDTNYEQYF.